This T cell receptor (beta chain) is drawn from a study of blood T cell repertoires in COVID-19. From germline, CDR1 is SGHVS and CDR2 FQNEAQ. This CDR3 has 23 residues. Unmatched junction bases numbered 23, after V lost 5 bases and J lost 0 bases. The table lists this clone with a few counts. Data came from immunoSEQ multiplex PCR; TCRdb stores just in-frame clones and leaves some out. The sample lists about 180,000 clones; 87% were seen once. The receptor was isolated from a woman in her 70s with COVID-19, enrolled during active disease. This rearrangement joins TRBV7-8 to TRBJ2-1; 12 bases map to TRBD2. Sequenced: peripheral blood. CDR3 sequence: CASSLPVGVPGLAGIGSYNEQFF. DNA of the CDR3: TGTGCCAGCAGCCTACCGGTGGGTGTCCCCGGACTAGCGGGAATCGGCTCCTACAATGAGCAGTTCTTC.